The 29 T cell receptor beta chains below were found in one sample sequenced in a study of cytomegalovirus exposure and HLA in healthy donors. The PCR made use of 60 Vbeta and 13 Jbeta primers. The table came from immunoSEQ multiplex PCR; TCRdb's copy has only in-frame clones and leaves some out. The table for this sample gives roughly 140,000 clones. Material for sequencing was PBMCs. Receptors were obtained from a man in his forties or fifties in good health and CMV-seronegative.

The chain recombines TRBV5-4 with TRBJ1-4, with 10 nucleotides matching TRBD1. Per the germline V gene, CDR1 is SGHNT and CDR2 is YYREEE (reference sequence). The CDR3 has 15 amino acids. J was trimmed by 5 bases and V by 4 bases; bases with no gene match: 5. CDR3 in amino acids: CASSPGGQGNEKLFF. DNA for the CDR3: TGTGCCAGCAGCCCGGGGGGACAGGGGAATGAAAAACTGTTTTTT.

J is TRBJ1-5 and V is TRBV18; no firm D call. V shed 2 bases and J shed 3 bases, with 8 bases lying between them. The CDR3 contains 14 residues. The germline V gene has CDR1 KGHSH and CDR2 LQKENI. CDR3: CASSPAAVNQPQHF. The CDR3 DNA follows: TGTGCCAGCTCACCAGCGGCGGTCAATCAGCCCCAGCATTTT.

The gene calls are TRBV19 and TRBJ2-3; 11 bases match TRBD2. The CDR3 length is 16 residues. The V gene's germline CDR1 is LNHDA and CDR2 SQIVND (reference sequence). Germline trimming cut 3 bases from V and 5 bases from J; bases unmatched to any gene: 7. In nucleotides, the CDR3 is TGTGCCAGTAGTATTAATAGCGGGGGGGTAATAGATACGCAGTATTTT. It yields the protein CASSINSGGVIDTQYF.

This sequence joins TRBV4-2 and TRBJ2-5, with D maybe TRBD2 (6 bases). The CDR3 has 17 amino acids. The germline CDR1 and CDR2 sequences are LGHNA and YNFKEQ. V was clipped by 0 bases and J by 5 bases, with 19 bases between them. CDR3 nucleotide sequence: TGTGCCAGCAGCCAAGATGGGGCTAGCGCTCAATCGGAGACCCAGTACTTC. This sequence encodes CASSQDGASAQSETQYF.

CDR3 bases: TGTGCCAGCAGCTTAGGGGGAGCGGGGGGGCAGGAGACCCAGTACTTC. Translating it yields CASSLGGAGGQETQYF. The J gene is TRBJ2-5, the V gene TRBV7-2; 10 nucleotides align to TRBD2. In germline, CDR1 is SGHTA, CDR2 FQGNSA. The CDR3 length is 16 residues. V shed 1 base, J shed 5 bases, and the junction held 7 bases outside the gene matches.

The chain joins TRBV5-1 to TRBJ2-7; weak D call: TRBD1 (6 bases). Germline values: CDR1 SGHRS, CDR2 YFSETQ. This CDR3 contains 13 residues. The V gene lost 3 bases and the J gene lost 4 bases, with 11 bases spanning the gap. CDR3 protein: CASSSGHPYEQYF. The CDR3 DNA follows: TGCGCCAGCAGCTCGGGACATCCGTACGAGCAGTACTTC.

The chain links TRBV7-7 to TRBJ2-1; maybe TRBD2 (5 bases). The CDR3 runs 15 residues. Trimming took off 1 base at V and 1 base at J, with 8 bases between the two ends. Germline assignment: CDR1 SSHAT and CDR2 FNYEAQ (reference sequence). The CDR3 bases are TGTGCCAGCAGCTTAGAGCGGAGTTCCTACAATGAGCAGTTCTTC. It translates to CASSLERSSYNEQFF.

The V and J genes are TRBV9 and TRBJ1-3, with 7 positions matching TRBD1. The V gene end was trimmed by 3 bases and the J gene end by 0 bases; junction bases not matched to a gene: 9. The CDR3 is made up of 17 amino acids. Germline V gene data show CDR1 as SGDLS and CDR2 as YYNGEE. DNA of the CDR3: TGTGCCAGCAGCGCCTCCTCTACAGGGGACTCTGGAAACACCATATATTTT. Amino acids: CASSASSTGDSGNTIYF. The complete variable domain, with remaining parts taken from reference TRBV9 and TRBJ1-3, reads DSGVTQTPKHLITATGQRVTLRCSPRSGDLSVYWYQQSLDQGLQFLIQYYNGEERAKGNILERFSAQQFPDLHSELNLSSLELGDSALYFCASSASSTGDSGNTIYFGEGSWLTVV.

J is TRBJ2-1 and V is TRBV10-3; TRBD2 matches 9 bases. The CDR3 sequence is 15 residues long. Germline CDR1 ENHRY, CDR2 SYGVKD. J lost 3 bases, V lost 9 bases, and 9 bases had no gene match. The CDR3 region has the DNA TGTGCCATTTCCCGTTCTAGCGGGGACTACAATGAGCAGTTCTTC. This sequence encodes CAISRSSGDYNEQFF.

The chain uses TRBV7-9 and TRBJ2-7, with 7 bases that match TRBD1. The CDR3 sequence is 14 residues long. Germline CDR1 SEHNR, CDR2 FQNEAQ (reference sequence). V shed 4 bases, J shed 5 bases, and the junction held 8 bases outside the gene matches. The CDR3 spells CASSSDATGNEQYF. The CDR3 coding sequence is TGTGCCAGCAGCTCCGACGCGACAGGGAACGAGCAGTACTTC.

The chain links TRBV6-5 to TRBJ2-3; possible D gene TRBD2, 5 bases. The CDR3 has 14 residues. In germline, CDR1 is MNHEY, CDR2 SVGAGI. V was clipped by 0 bases and J by 4 bases, with 8 bases between them. The CDR3 reads CASSYSGAPDTQYF. As DNA, the CDR3 is TGTGCCAGCAGTTACTCGGGAGCGCCAGATACGCAGTATTTT.

This chain joins TRBV29-1 and TRBJ2-2; D perhaps matches TRBD1 (6 bases). Trimming left V 4 bases short and J 6 bases short, with 15 bases between. The germline CDR1 and CDR2 sequences are SQVTM and ANQGSEA. CDR3 length equals 14 residues. The CDR3 DNA reads as TGCAGCGTTGTGAGGACAGTCGGTGCCGGGGAGCTGTTTTTT. Its translation: CSVVRTVGAGELFF.

This chain connects TRBV25-1 to TRBJ1-4; D call uncertain. This CDR3 has 16 amino acids. Germline CDR1 is MGHDK and CDR2 is SYGVNS. V was trimmed by 1 base and J by 2 bases, leaving 11 bases between them. The CDR3 sequence: CASSESVKRTNEKLFF. CDR3 nucleotide sequence: TGTGCCAGCAGTGAATCCGTAAAACGGACTAATGAAAAACTGTTTTTT.

The V gene is TRBV15, the J gene TRBJ2-1; TRBD1 is a possible D gene (5 bases). The CDR3 is made up of 12 amino acids. The germline V and J ends were trimmed by 5 bases and 5 bases, with 7 bases remaining between them. Germline values: CDR1 LNHNV, CDR2 YYDKDF (reference sequence). The CDR3 loop reads CATSGANNEQFF. The DNA of the CDR3 is TGTGCCACCAGCGGGGCCAACAATGAGCAGTTCTTC.

The rearrangement uses TRBV6-5 and TRBJ1-4; no firm D call. Germline V CDR1 and CDR2: MNHEY, SVGAGI. CDR3 length: 13 residues. The ends were cut back, 2 bases at V and 10 bases at J, with 11 bases in the middle. The CDR3 is CASSYQDEGKLFF. CDR3 nucleotides: TGTGCCAGCAGTTACCAGGACGAGGGAAAACTGTTTTTT.

CDR3 in DNA: TGTGCCAGCAGTGAAGGGGCTCAATATAGCAATCAGCCCCAGCATTTT. Translation: CASSEGAQYSNQPQHF. V usage is TRBV25-1 and J usage is TRBJ1-5, with a possible D match to TRBD1 (5 bases). CDR3 size: 16 residues. CDR1 and CDR2 from the germline V gene are MGHDK and SYGVNS. V shed 2 bases and J shed 0 bases, with 11 bases lying between them. Drawing the rest from reference TRBV25-1 and TRBJ1-5, the complete variable domain is EADIYQTPRYLVIGTGKKITLECSQTMGHDKMYWYQQDPGMELHLIHYSYGVNSTEKGDLSSESTVSRIRTEHFPLTLESARPSHTSQYLCASSEGAQYSNQPQHFGDGTRLSIL.

The rearrangement joins TRBV7-9 to TRBJ1-1; D is unclear. CDR1 is SEHNR, CDR2 FQNEAQ, per germline (reference sequence). The CDR3 sequence is 11 residues long. Trimming left V 2 bases short and J 8 bases short, with 6 bases between. In nucleotides, the CDR3 is TGTGCCAGCAGCTTAATCGGGGAAGCTTTCTTT. Encoded protein: CASSLIGEAFF.

The rearrangement joins TRBV5-6 to TRBJ1-3; 9 positions match TRBD1. The CDR3 sequence is 16 residues long. J gave up 0 bases and V 0 bases, and 1 base lay outside the gene matches. Germline values: CDR1 SGHDT, CDR2 YYEEEE. The CDR3 reads CASSLVGQGSGNTIYF. DNA for the CDR3: TGTGCCAGCAGCTTGGTGGGACAGGGCTCTGGAAACACCATATATTTT.

V is TRBV27 and J is TRBJ1-1, with unresolved D. This CDR3 is built from 14 residues. The V end was cut by 10 bases, the J end by 1 base, with 16 bases between. Germline V gene lookup returns CDR1 MNHEY and CDR2 SMNVEV (reference sequence). The CDR3, as DNA: TGTGCCACCGTGTCCTATCTAAGGAACACTGAAGCTTTCTTT. As protein: CATVSYLRNTEAFF.

This CDR3 reads CASSSGQGTYEQYF. The CDR3 coding sequence is TGTGCCAGCAGCTCGGGACAGGGGACCTACGAGCAGTACTTC. This sequence joins TRBV11-2 and TRBJ2-7, with 10 positions matching TRBD1. This CDR3 contains 14 residues. After removal of 4 bases from V and 2 bases from J, the junction contained 2 bases not matched to a gene. Germline values: CDR1 SGHAT, CDR2 FQNNGV.

This chain joins TRBV9 and TRBJ2-7; weak D call: TRBD1 (6 bases). This CDR3 spans 14 amino acids. CDR1 and CDR2 (germline): SGDLS, YYNGEE. V shed 0 bases and J shed 1 base, with 8 bases lying between them. In nucleotides, the CDR3 is TGTGCCAGCAGCGTAGGTGGACAGTCCTACGAGCAGTACTTC. This gives the protein CASSVGGQSYEQYF.

The rearrangement uses TRBV5-1 and TRBJ2-7; D is undetermined. This CDR3 region has 13 residues. Germline CDR1 reads SGHRS; CDR2 reads YFSETQ. V was pared by 1 base and J by 0 bases, with 5 bases between. In DNA form, the CDR3 reads TGCGCCAGCAGCTTGTCGAGCTCCTACGAGCAGTACTTC. This codes for CASSLSSSYEQYF.

The chain uses TRBV7-9 and TRBJ2-1; TRBD2 matches at 7 bases. CDR3 length: 15 residues. Germline trimming cut 2 bases from V and 4 bases from J; bases unmatched to any gene: 5. Per germline, CDR1 SEHNR and CDR2 FQNEAQ (reference sequence). CDR3 loop: CASSLPNGRYNEQFF. The CDR3 DNA reads TGTGCCAGCAGCTTACCTAACGGGAGGTACAATGAGCAGTTCTTC.

The gene calls are TRBV6-1 and TRBJ1-1, with a tentative D call TRBD1 (6 bases). Deletions cut 1 base from V and 13 bases from J, with 22 bases between. The CDR3 has 15 residues. Germline V gene sequence: CDR1 MNHNS, CDR2 SASEGT. The CDR3 protein is CASSEVGGRGFVGFF. CDR3 in DNA: TGTGCCAGCAGTGAAGTCGGGGGGCGTGGATTTGTCGGTTTCTTT.

V usage is TRBV9 and J usage is TRBJ1-1, with D maybe TRBD1 (6 bases). The germline gives CDR1 SGDLS, CDR2 YYNGEE. V was clipped by 3 bases and J by 4 bases, with 19 bases between them. This CDR3 has 16 residues. The CDR3 DNA reads as TGTGCCAGCAGCGCTTACCCTGGGGGGGGCACCACTGAAGCTTTCTTT. Its translation is CASSAYPGGGTTEAFF.

The chain carries TRBV6-6 and TRBJ2-5; 8 bases map to TRBD2. From germline, CDR1 is MNHNY and CDR2 SVGAGI (reference sequence). Unmatched junction bases numbered 10, after V lost 3 bases and J lost 7 bases. The CDR3 totals 15 residues. CDR3 sequence: CASSYGLAAPGTQYF. CDR3 nucleotide sequence: TGTGCCAGCAGTTATGGACTAGCTGCCCCAGGGACCCAGTACTTC.

The chain couples TRBV4-1 to TRBJ1-2; D unclear. V dropped 0 bases and J dropped 4 bases, with 9 bases sitting between them. Germline loops: CDR1 MGHRA, CDR2 YSYEKL. The CDR3 loop spans 14 amino acids. The CDR3 is CASSQDPLAYGYTF. CDR3 nucleotide sequence: TGCGCCAGCAGCCAAGATCCGCTAGCCTATGGCTACACCTTC.

The CDR3 sequence: CASSPRPGQGGVEQYF. CDR3 bases: TGTGCCAGTAGCCCCCGCCCCGGACAGGGGGGAGTCGAGCAGTACTTC. The chain recombines TRBV19 with TRBJ2-7; 10 positions match TRBD1. The CDR3 has 16 amino acids. Germline lookup yields CDR1 LNHDA and CDR2 SQIVND (reference sequence). With V trimmed by 6 bases and J by 6 bases, 14 bases remained unmatched.

This chain connects TRBV9 to TRBJ1-2; D may be TRBD1 (6 bases). Trimming shortened V by 0 bases and J by 6 bases, and 12 bases separated the two germline ends. The germline CDR1 and CDR2 sequences are SGDLS and YYNGEE. The CDR3 sequence is 14 residues long. The CDR3 sequence is CASSVAGESHGYTF. The CDR3 DNA follows: TGTGCCAGCAGCGTAGCAGGGGAGAGTCATGGCTACACCTTC.